This TCR beta chain emerged from a study of response to subunit inactivated influenza vaccine. The CDR3 totals 16 residues. The germline V gene encodes CDR1 DFQATT and CDR2 SNEGSKA (reference sequence). V lost 0 bases, J lost 3 bases, and 15 bases lay in between. TCRdb analysed the RT-PCR reads with MiXCR anew, one entry per CDR3 protein. The sample yields about 520,000 distinct CDR3 sequences, 25% seen once. The V and J genes are TRBV20-1 and TRBJ1-3; D may be TRBD1 (5 bases). Specimen: CD4+ T cells sorted from PBMCs, collected roughly 5 days after vaccination. The source of this sequence is a man aged 45 to 65 who received an inactivated influenza vaccine. CDR3 residues: CSAREAGRLGGNTIYF. The CDR3 region has the DNA TGCAGTGCTAGAGAGGCAGGGCGGTTGGGTGGAAACACCATATATTTT.